A selection of T cell receptor beta chains follows, all from one sample in a study of early stage breast cancer tumors. Generated by immunoSEQ multiplex PCR, the TCRdb table keeps only in-frame clones and is missing some. The table lists roughly 14,000 clones, 84% of them singletons. The material sequenced was normal breast tissue next to the tumor. These receptors were taken from a person younger than 45 with breast cancer. Each CDR3 is given with its conserved first and last residue. A D gene is named only where the DNA matches it firmly. Size values are once, few and many counts, or a class for expanded clones, and some rows have none.

size	D	V	J	CDR3	DNA
.	.	TRBV30	TRBJ1-1	CAWSRHGPQPSAAFF	TGTGCCTGGAGTAGACATGGACCCCAACCTAGTGCGGCTTTCTTT
.	TRBD1	TRBV7-9	TRBJ1-2	CASSLGTGRYGYTF	TGTGCCAGCAGCCTCGGGACAGGGCGCTATGGCTACACCTTC
.	.	TRBV7-9	TRBJ2-1	CASSRGGSSYNEQFF	TGTGCCAGCAGCCGCGGTGGGAGCTCCTACAATGAGCAGTTCTTC
.	TRBD2	TRBV5-1	TRBJ2-5	CASSSEAGETQYF	TGCGCCAGCAGCTCTGAAGCGGGGGAGACCCAGTACTTC
.	.	TRBV7-6	TRBJ1-4	CASSLPGEIEKLFF	TGTGCCAGCAGCTTACCTGGGGAAATTGAAAAACTGTTTTTT
.	.	TRBV11-2	TRBJ1-5	CASSFGRTPERNQPQHF	TGTGCCAGCAGCTTCGGGCGGACACCGGAGAGAAATCAGCCCCAGCATTTT
.	.	TRBV27	TRBJ1-4	CASSLNPPRKLFF	TGTGCCAGCAGTTTAAATCCCCCGCGGAAACTGTTTTTT
.	TRBD1	TRBV5-8	TRBJ1-4	CASRSPGQYIKTNEKLFF	TGTGCCAGCAGATCCCCGGGACAGTACATAAAAACTAATGAAAAACTGTTTTTT
.	TRBD2	TRBV27	TRBJ2-1	CATLGGSGYSYNEQFF	TGTGCCACCCTCGGGGGGAGCGGATACTCCTACAATGAGCAGTTCTTC
.	.	TRBV7-6	TRBJ1-4	CASSARVRVSNEKLFF	TGTGCCAGCAGCGCTAGGGTCAGGGTTTCTAATGAAAAACTGTTTTTT
.	.	TRBV18	TRBJ1-1	CASSPYRGEGIGTEAFF	TGTGCCAGCTCACCATACCGGGGGGAAGGGATAGGCACTGAAGCTTTCTTT
.	.	TRBV19	TRBJ1-4	CASKVGGANEKLFF	TGTGCCAGTAAAGTTGGGGGAGCTAATGAAAAACTGTTTTTT
.	TRBD2	TRBV4-3	TRBJ2-1	CASSQDHGTSGRDEQFF	TGCGCCAGCAGCCAAGATCATGGGACTAGCGGAAGGGATGAGCAGTTCTTC
.	.	TRBV30	TRBJ2-7	CAGGSSSYEQYF	TGTGCCGGTGGGTCCAGCTCCTACGAGCAGTACTTC
.	TRBD2	TRBV30	TRBJ2-3	CAWGSSGRGTDTQYF	TGTGCCTGGGGGTCTAGCGGGAGGGGCACAGATACGCAGTATTTT
.	.	TRBV30	TRBJ2-7	CAWSVLRGYEQYF	TGTGCCTGGAGTGTACTCAGGGGCTACGAGCAGTACTTC
.	.	TRBV19	TRBJ1-1	CASSLNAGLDAFF	TGTGCCAGTAGTCTCAACGCGGGGTTGGATGCTTTCTTT
.	.	TRBV7-2	TRBJ2-7	CASSAEGGPYEQYF	TGTGCCAGCAGCGCAGAGGGGGGGCCCTACGAGCAGTACTTC
once	.	TRBV6-4	TRBJ1-6	CASSDTEDSPLHF	TGTGCCAGCAGTGACACGGAGGATTCACCCCTCCACTTT
.	.	TRBV6-5	TRBJ2-5	CASSYDGDSTQPPHF	TGTGCCAGCAGTTACGACGGGGACTCCACACAACCCCCTCACTTC
.	.	TRBV6-5	TRBJ1-6	CASRLNQGNNSPLHF	TGTGCCAGCAGATTAAATCAGGGAAATAATTCACCCCTCCACTTT
.	.	TRBV19	TRBJ2-3	CASSIGGSTDTQYF	TGTGCCAGTAGTATTGGGGGGAGCACAGATACGCAGTATTTT
.	.	TRBV18	TRBJ2-7	CASSPVVRDTHEQYF	TGTGCCAGCTCACCAGTTGTCCGGGACACCCACGAGCAGTACTTC
.	.	TRBV10-1	TRBJ2-1	CASSESRWGLEESSYNEQFF	TGCGCCAGCAGTGAAAGTCGGTGGGGTCTGGAGGAGAGCTCCTACAATGAGCAGTTCTTC
.	.	TRBV6-6	TRBJ2-5	CASSPYQYADQETQYF	TGTGCCAGCAGCCCCTACCAATATGCGGACCAAGAGACCCAGTACTTC
.	.	TRBV6-4	TRBJ2-6	CASSAVGSGANVLTF	TGTGCCAGCAGCGCCGTTGGGTCTGGGGCCAACGTCCTGACTTTC
few	.	TRBV19	TRBJ1-2	CASPLGSGYTF	TGTGCCAGTCCCCTAGGGAGCGGCTACACCTTC
.	.	TRBV18	TRBJ2-7	CASSPTTDSYEQYF	TGTGCCAGCTCACCCACGACAGATAGCTACGAGCAGTACTTC
.	.	TRBV30	TRBJ2-2	CAWSTYRVGTGELFF	TGTGCCTGGAGTACCTACAGGGTTGGGACCGGGGAGCTGTTTTTT
few	.	TRBV4-1	TRBJ1-2	CASSLGGKNYGYTF	TGCGCCAGCAGCCTAGGGGGTAAAAACTATGGCTACACCTTC
.	TRBD2	TRBV7-2	TRBJ2-1	CASSFTSGENNEQFF	TGTGCCAGCAGCTTTACTAGCGGGGAGAACAATGAGCAGTTCTTC
.	TRBD2	TRBV30	TRBJ2-3	CAWSATLAGFVDTQYF	TGTGCCTGGAGCGCCACTCTAGCGGGTTTTGTAGATACGCAGTATTTT
.	TRBD1	TRBV10-3	TRBJ1-3	CAIRLTGAGNTIYF	TGTGCCATCAGACTTACAGGGGCTGGAAACACCATATATTTT
.	.	TRBV9	TRBJ2-2	CASSAQGFSGELFF	TGTGCCAGCAGCGCTCAGGGATTCAGCGGGGAGCTGTTTTTT
few	.	TRBV10-3	TRBJ2-2	CAVGGANGELFF	TGTGCCGTCGGGGGCGCGAACGGGGAGCTGTTTTTT
.	.	TRBV5-4	TRBJ2-3	CASSPSLAGSGDTQYF	TGTGCCAGCAGCCCCTCTTTGGCGGGGTCAGGGGATACGCAGTATTTT